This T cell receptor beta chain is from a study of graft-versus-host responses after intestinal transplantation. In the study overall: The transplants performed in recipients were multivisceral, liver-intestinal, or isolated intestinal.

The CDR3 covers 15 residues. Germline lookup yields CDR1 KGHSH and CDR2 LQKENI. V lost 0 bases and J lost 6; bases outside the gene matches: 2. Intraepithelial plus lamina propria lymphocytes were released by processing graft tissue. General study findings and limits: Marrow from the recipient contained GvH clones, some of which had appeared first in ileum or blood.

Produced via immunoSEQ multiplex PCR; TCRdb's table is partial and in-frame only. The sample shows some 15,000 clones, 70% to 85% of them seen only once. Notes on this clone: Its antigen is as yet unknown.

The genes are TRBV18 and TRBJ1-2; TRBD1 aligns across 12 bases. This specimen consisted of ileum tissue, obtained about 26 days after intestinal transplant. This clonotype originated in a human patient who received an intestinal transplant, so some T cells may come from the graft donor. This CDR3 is CASSPPGQGADGYTF. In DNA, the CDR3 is TGTGCCAGCTCACCACCGGGACAGGGGGCGGATGGCTACACCTTC.